What follows are 3 T cell receptor beta chains derived from one specimen sequenced in a study of blood T cell repertoires in COVID-19 (TCRdb year 2020). Libraries were made using the immunoSEQ multiplex PCR assay. This immuneACCESS table, as held by TCRdb, lists in-frame sequences with V and J called but not all clones. Of the missing ones, under half trace to an unresolved V gene in checked studies; the others have no known cause. Across this sample there are 200,000 to 250,000 clones, with about 85% seen only once. The ten most abundant clones make up approximately 0.89% of the sample. Specimen: peripheral blood. These receptors all come from a man aged 40-49 years with acute or convalescent COVID-19.

As for this clone: One end of the junction fails to match germline, which may point to a read error. This chain uses TRBV2 with TRBJ1-2, with TRBD1 matching over 7 bases. CDR1 and CDR2 (germline): SNHLY, FYNNEI. This CDR3 spans 13 amino acids. CDR3 sequence (DNA): TGTGCCAGCAGTCAAGTTTTAACAGGGGTTGTTGCCTTC. This codes for CASSQVLTGVVAF.

There are a few counts of this clone. The CDR3 loop is CASSLGGRIEKLFF. The CDR3 DNA reads TGTGCCAGCAGCCTCGGGGGTCGGATTGAAAAACTGTTTTTT. The chain employs TRBV5-6 and TRBJ1-4; D may be TRBD1 (5 bases). The ends were cut back, 4 bases at V and 7 bases at J, with 14 bases in the middle. From germline, CDR1 is SGHDT and CDR2 YYEEEE. The CDR3 extends over 14 amino acids.

CDR3 loop: CASSPGQGNEQYF. In DNA, the CDR3 is TGTGCCAGCTCACCGGGACAGGGGAACGAGCAGTACTTC. The V and J genes are TRBV18 and TRBJ2-7; 10 positions agree with TRBD1. Germline lookup yields CDR1 KGHSH and CDR2 LQKENI. The CDR3 runs 13 residues. V lost 3 bases and J lost 5; bases outside the gene matches: 1.